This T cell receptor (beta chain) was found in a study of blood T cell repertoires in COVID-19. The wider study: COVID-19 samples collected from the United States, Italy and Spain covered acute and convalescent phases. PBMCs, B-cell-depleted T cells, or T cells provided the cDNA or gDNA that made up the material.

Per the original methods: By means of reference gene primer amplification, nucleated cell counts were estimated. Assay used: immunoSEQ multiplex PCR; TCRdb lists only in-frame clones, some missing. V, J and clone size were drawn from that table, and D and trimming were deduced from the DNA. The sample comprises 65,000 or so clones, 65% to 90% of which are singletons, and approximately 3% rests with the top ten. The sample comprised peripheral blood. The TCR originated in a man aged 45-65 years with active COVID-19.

CDR3 nucleotide sequence: TGTGCCAGCAGCGCCTACCTTACGACTTACGCCTCAGGGGATACGCAGTATTTT. It yields the protein CASSAYLTTYASGDTQYF. The chain carries TRBV9 and TRBJ2-3; D is possibly TRBD1 (5 bases). Per the germline V gene, CDR1 is SGDLS and CDR2 is YYNGEE. Trimming pared 3 bases from V and 6 bases from J, leaving 26 bases between. This CDR3 has 18 residues.